Presented here are 14 T cell receptor beta chains from one specimen sequenced in a study of blood T cell repertoires in COVID-19 (dated by TCRdb to the early 2020s). The library came from the immunoSEQ multiplex PCR assay. In its TCRdb copy, this immuneACCESS table keeps in-frame sequences only and misses some clones. Where compared with another copy, unresolved V genes explain less than half of these, and the others have no known cause. The sample records roughly 150,000 clones, approximately 82% of which are singletons. The top ten clonotypes cover roughly 20% of the sample. Sequenced material: peripheral blood. These receptors were collected from a woman in her seventies who had recovered from COVID-19.

V and J are TRBV29-1 and TRBJ1-6; weak D call: TRBD1 (5 bases). Trimming removed 4 bases at V and 16 bases at J, with 17 bases between. There are 12 residues in the CDR3. CDR1 SQVTM and CDR2 ANQGSEA come from the germline V gene. The CDR3 reads CSVGAGAGGLHF. CDR3 DNA sequence: TGCAGCGTTGGGGCCGGGGCAGGAGGGCTCCACTTT.

The V call is TRBV2, the J call TRBJ1-2, with D possibly matching TRBD1 (5 bases). The CDR3 length is 13 residues. Trimming removed 3 bases at V and 3 bases at J, with 8 bases between. Germline CDR1 SNHLY, CDR2 FYNNEI. Written as DNA, the CDR3 is TGTGCCAGCAGTGACAGGGTAGACTATGGCTACACCTTC. Translation: CASSDRVDYGYTF.

The chain has TRBV5-1 and TRBJ1-1; no definite D call. The germline gives CDR1 SGHRS, CDR2 YFSETQ. Trimming cost V 0 bases and J 1 base, with 10 bases left between them. The CDR3 is made up of 15 amino acids. CDR3 bases: TGCGCCAGCAGCTTGGTTCCCGGGTCGAACACTGAAGCTTTCTTT. Protein: CASSLVPGSNTEAFF.

The rearrangement links TRBV28 to TRBJ2-1; 8 bases align to TRBD2. The CDR3 is 14 amino acids. V lost 1 base to trimming and J lost 5 bases; unmatched junction nucleotides: 1. The germline gives CDR1 MDHEN, CDR2 SYDVKM. The CDR3 loop reads CASSLSGRDNEQFF. The CDR3 DNA is TGTGCCAGCAGTTTATCCGGGAGGGACAATGAGCAGTTCTTC.

This clone was counted between two and nine times. J is TRBJ1-5 and V is TRBV6-1; no reliable D call. Germline CDR1 reads MNHNS; CDR2 reads SASEGT. The ends were cut back, 1 base at V and 0 bases at J, with 10 bases in the middle. There are 16 residues in the CDR3. The CDR3 loop reads CASSEVLVDSNQPQHF. CDR3 sequence (DNA): TGTGCCAGCAGTGAAGTGTTGGTAGATAGCAATCAGCCCCAGCATTTT.

The gene calls are TRBV5-1 and TRBJ1-1; D uncertain. The CDR3 consists of 13 residues. Germline lookup yields CDR1 SGHRS and CDR2 YFSETQ. Trimming cost V 4 bases and J 4 bases, with 11 bases left between them. The CDR3 protein is CASSPPRGTEAFF. The CDR3, as DNA: TGCGCCAGCAGCCCCCCCCGAGGCACTGAAGCTTTCTTT.

The J gene is TRBJ2-3, the V gene TRBV2; 7 bases match TRBD2. The V gene's germline CDR1 is SNHLY and CDR2 FYNNEI. V lost 6 bases and J lost 2; bases outside the gene matches: 11. The CDR3 is made up of 16 amino acids. The CDR3 sequence is CASSSEGGGVTDTQYF. CDR3 coding DNA: TGTGCCAGCAGCTCGGAGGGCGGGGGAGTCACAGATACGCAGTATTTT.

This clone was counted a single time. The chain has TRBV12-3 or TRBV12-4 and TRBJ1-4; 7 nucleotides line up with TRBD1. The length of the CDR3 is 13 residues. V shed 8 bases, J shed 10 bases, and the junction held 10 bases outside the gene matches. The CDR3 region is CASQTGSAGKLFF. CDR3 bases: TGTGCCAGCCAGACAGGGAGCGCCGGAAAACTGTTTTTT.

The chain couples TRBV2 to TRBJ1-1; 9 bases fit TRBD1. V was pared by 6 bases and J by 5 bases, with 10 bases of the junction left unmatched. This CDR3 comprises 15 residues. CDR1 and CDR2 (germline): SNHLY, FYNNEI. CDR3 bases: TGTGCCAGCAGGGGTCCCGGGACAGGGTGGACTGAAGCTTTCTTT. This translates into CASRGPGTGWTEAFF. Combining the CDR3 with reference TRBV2 and TRBJ1-1 gives the whole variable domain EPEVTQTPSHQVTQMGQEVILRCVPISNHLYFYWYRQILGQKVEFLVSFYNNEISEKSEIFDDQFSVERPDGSNFTLKIRSTKLEDSAMYFCASRGPGTGWTEAFFGQGTRLTVV.

DNA for the CDR3: TGTGCCAGCAGCTTGGCCGGCAGACGGGGGGACGAGCAGTACTTC. Translated: CASSLAGRRGDEQYF. V is TRBV5-4 and J is TRBJ2-7; 7 positions agree with TRBD2. Unmatched junction bases numbered 8, after V lost 0 bases and J lost 5 bases. The V gene's germline CDR1 is SGHNT and CDR2 YYREEE (reference sequence). The CDR3 is 15 amino acids.

The chain couples TRBV6-5 to TRBJ1-2; D not certain. Germline CDR1 reads MNHEY; CDR2 reads SVGAGI. This CDR3 contains 13 residues. V was pared by 0 bases and J by 4 bases, with 6 bases between. The CDR3 sequence: CASSYSAGYGYTF. CDR3 in DNA: TGTGCCAGCAGTTACTCGGCAGGCTATGGCTACACCTTC.

The chain has TRBV27 and TRBJ2-3, with 15 bases that match TRBD2. Germline CDR1 is MNHEY and CDR2 is SMNVEV (reference sequence). The CDR3 loop spans 20 amino acids. Unmatched junction bases numbered 11, after V lost 3 bases and J lost 1 base. Here the CDR3 DNA reads TGTGCCAGCAGTTTCGGTGGACTAGCGGGGGGGCCGAGTGGCACAGATACGCAGTATTTT. It codes for CASSFGGLAGGPSGTDTQYF.

This clone was seen a few times. The chain recombines TRBV7-9 with TRBJ1-5; D not resolved. The V end lost 8 bases, the J end lost 4 bases, and 12 bases lay between the germline ends. Per the germline V gene, CDR1 is SEHNR and CDR2 is FQNEAQ (reference sequence). The CDR3 contains 13 residues. As DNA, the CDR3 is TGTGCCAGCCAGAAAAACCAAAATCAGCCCCAGCATTTT. Protein sequence: CASQKNQNQPQHF.

Points on this clone: One end of the junction fails to match germline, which may point to a read error. The V gene is TRBV3-1 (or the pseudogene TRBV3-2), the J gene TRBJ2-6, with 8 bases fitting TRBD1. Germline lookup yields CDR1 LGHDT and CDR2 YNNKEL (reference sequence). CDR3 size: 11 residues. CDR3 sequence (DNA): TGTGCCAGCAGCCACGAGGGACAGGTGACGTTC. This gives the protein CASSHEGQVTF.